Listed below are T cell receptor beta chains from one sample, sequenced in a study of cytomegalovirus exposure and HLA in healthy donors. Repertoires were generated with immunoSEQ multiplex PCR, while TCRdb's copy carries only in-frame clones and drops some. The table for this sample gives some 75,000 clones. Specimen: PBMCs. The receptors here all came from a boy aged 10-17 years in good health and CMV-seronegative. Both conserved end residues are part of each CDR3. Fields, in order: D gene, J gene, V gene, CDR3 DNA, CDR3 protein. D genes are given only for firm matches.

D gene: -
J gene: TRBJ2-7
V gene: TRBV18
CDR3 DNA: TGTGCCAGCTCAACAGTAGTCCTCTACGAGCAGTACTTC
CDR3 protein: CASSTVVLYEQYF

D gene: -
J gene: TRBJ1-5
V gene: TRBV6-6
CDR3 DNA: TGTGCCAGCAGTCCAGGGGATCAGCCCCAGCATTTT
CDR3 protein: CASSPGDQPQHF

D gene: TRBD2
J gene: TRBJ2-7
V gene: TRBV7-7
CDR3 DNA: TGTGCCAGCAGCCCGGGACTAGCGGCCGAGCAGTACTTC
CDR3 protein: CASSPGLAAEQYF

D gene: TRBD1
J gene: TRBJ1-1
V gene: TRBV10-3
CDR3 DNA: TGTGCCATCAGCATACAGGGGGCGCGGAACACTGAAGCTTTCTTT
CDR3 protein: CAISIQGARNTEAFF

D gene: -
J gene: TRBJ1-1
V gene: TRBV29-1
CDR3 DNA: TGCAGCGTTGTAAGGACACTGAGGCCTGAAGCTTTCTTT
CDR3 protein: CSVVRTLRPEAFF

D gene: -
J gene: TRBJ1-1
V gene: TRBV18
CDR3 DNA: TGTGCCAGCTCCACCGTACGAGGCCAGGGAAACACTGAAGCTTTCTTT
CDR3 protein: CASSTVRGQGNTEAFF

D gene: -
J gene: TRBJ2-6
V gene: TRBV4-2
CDR3 DNA: TGTGCCAGCAGCCAAGATAGGAGTTCCTCTGGGGCCAACGTCCTGACTTTC
CDR3 protein: CASSQDRSSSGANVLTF

D gene: TRBD2
J gene: TRBJ2-5
V gene: TRBV10-3
CDR3 DNA: TGTGCCATCAGTGACCGACTAGCGGGATCGGAGACCCAGTACTTC
CDR3 protein: CAISDRLAGSETQYF

D gene: TRBD1
J gene: TRBJ2-2
V gene: TRBV5-1
CDR3 DNA: TGCGCCAGCAGCTCCGGGACAGGGGCTGGGGGGGAGCTGTTTTTT
CDR3 protein: CASSSGTGAGGELFF

D gene: TRBD1
J gene: TRBJ1-1
V gene: TRBV10-3
CDR3 DNA: TGTGCCATCAGAGGGACAGGGCTTCACAAAACTGAAGCTTTCTTT
CDR3 protein: CAIRGTGLHKTEAFF

D gene: -
J gene: TRBJ2-5
V gene: TRBV30
CDR3 DNA: TGTGCCTGGAGTCTTGCCCGAGGCCCTTCAGCGTCCCAGTACTTC
CDR3 protein: CAWSLARGPSASQYF

D gene: -
J gene: TRBJ1-5
V gene: TRBV5-3
CDR3 DNA: TGTGCCAGAAGGCCCCCCGCACCCAGACTCGTCCCCGTGAGCAATCAGCCCCAGCATTTT
CDR3 protein: CARRPPAPRLVPVSNQPQHF

D gene: TRBD1
J gene: TRBJ1-2
V gene: TRBV19
CDR3 DNA: TGTGCCAGTAGTATCGGGACAGGGACAATCAACACCTTC
CDR3 protein: CASSIGTGTINTF